This T cell receptor (beta chain) was captured by sequencing in a study of control samples from healthy donors and cancer patients. The CDR3 contains 12 residues. CDR1 and CDR2 (germline): GTSNPN, SVGIG (reference sequence). The assay was immunoSEQ multiplex PCR, and TCRdb's table has in-frame clones only and misses some. The sample holds 75,000 to 100,000 clones; around 80% are singletons and the top ten take about 2%. The sequence was collected from a man aged 55 to 70 in good health. The chain has TRBV30 and TRBJ1-1; D is unclear. Input material: blood. CDR3 protein: CGAGQANTEAFF. CDR3 nucleotide sequence: TGTGGGGCCGGGCAGGCGAACACTGAAGCTTTCTTT.